The clone carrying this TCR beta chain was counted once. This record comes from a study of blood T cell repertoires in COVID-19. Study in general: The samples span acute and convalescent COVID-19 from the United States, Italy and Spain. T cells, B-cell-depleted T cells, or PBMCs provided the cDNA or gDNA that served as material.

Germline CDR1 reads GTSNPN; CDR2 reads SVGIG (reference sequence). CDR3 length: 20 amino acids. Trimming cost V 2 bases and J 0 bases; bases outside gene matches: 18. Original processing methods: Nucleated cell number was recorded as an estimate derived from reference gene primer amplification. Method: immunoSEQ multiplex PCR; TCRdb's copy keeps in-frame clones and lacks some. V and J calls and clone size follow that table, whereas D and trimming were derived from the DNA. Of tens of thousands of clones listed, 86% are singletons. The V call is TRBV30, the J call TRBJ1-2; TRBD1 aligns across 10 bases. The source material was peripheral blood. The TCR originated in a man between 65 and 85 years old with active COVID-19. CDR3 amino acids: CAWSKDQRGTGAQANYGYTF. The CDR3 DNA reads TGTGCCTGGAGTAAAGACCAGAGGGGGACAGGGGCCCAAGCTAACTATGGCTACACCTTC.